The next 20 T cell receptor beta chains were all read from a single sample in a study of Graves' ophthalmopathy and Graves' hyperthyroidism. The study amplified TCR beta CDR3 regions using RNA transcripts. HTBI-primed first-round RT-PCR preceded second-round multiplex PCR. MiXCR, run by TCRdb on the multiplex PCR reads, gives a single entry per CDR3 protein. The table shows about 410,000 distinct CDR3 sequences, with around 19% occurring only once. Sequencing was performed on peripheral blood. The receptors come from a woman aged 18-35 years with Graves' ophthalmopathy.

The rearrangement uses TRBV11-2 and TRBJ2-5, with 11 bases identical to TRBD2. Germline CDR1 SGHAT, CDR2 FQNNGV. The CDR3 sequence is 18 residues long. Losses at the gene ends were 1 base for V and 5 bases for J; bases not matched to a gene: 12. CDR3 residues: CASSLGVASGRSWETQYF. The CDR3 nucleotides read TGTGCCAGCAGCTTAGGGGTGGCTAGCGGGAGGTCGTGGGAGACCCAGTACTTC.

This clonotype has a handful of counts. This chain links TRBV28 with TRBJ2-4; D possibly matches TRBD1 or TRBD2 (5 bases each). CDR1 and CDR2 (germline): MDHEN, SYDVKM. Deletions cut 8 bases from V and 0 bases from J, with 17 bases between. The CDR3 is 16 amino acids. The DNA for the CDR3 is TGTGCCAGCGGCCCATTCCCGAGGGGAGCCAAAAACATTCAGTACTTC. Protein sequence: CASGPFPRGAKNIQYF.

The table lists this clonotype with many counts. J is TRBJ1-2 and V is TRBV29-1; perhaps TRBD1 as D (6 bases). The germline V and J ends were trimmed by 7 bases and 8 bases, with 17 bases remaining between them. Germline V CDR1 and CDR2: SQVTM, ANQGSEA. CDR3 length: 12 residues. The CDR3 loop is CSALQGLGGYTF. CDR3 coding DNA: TGCAGCGCACTACAGGGCCTGGGGGGCTACACCTTC.

The table lists this clonotype with many counts. This chain uses TRBV27 with TRBJ1-5; no reliable D call. Trimming took 3 bases from V and 0 from J, leaving 12 bases between them. Germline loops: CDR1 MNHEY, CDR2 SMNVEV (reference sequence). The CDR3 has 16 residues. CDR3 in amino acids: CASSFLGADSNQPQHF. CDR3 coding DNA: TGTGCCAGCAGTTTTTTGGGTGCCGATAGCAATCAGCCCCAGCATTTT.

In its sample, this clonotype was seen a few times. This chain connects TRBV6-1 to TRBJ1-1, with D possibly being TRBD1 (5 bases). Germline V gene lookup returns CDR1 MNHNS and CDR2 SASEGT. The ends were cut back, 4 bases at V and 8 bases at J, with 14 bases in the middle. The CDR3 runs to 13 residues. The CDR3 nucleotides are TGTGCCAGCAGTGCATACCCGGGACTCGAAGCTTTCTTT. This codes for CASSAYPGLEAFF.

This clonotype came up a few times. The V and J genes are TRBV10-2 and TRBJ2-7; unclear D gene. Trimming took off 0 bases at V and 6 bases at J, with 9 bases between the two ends. Germline values: CDR1 WSHSY, CDR2 SAAADI. The CDR3 covers 13 residues. CDR3 coding DNA: TGCGCCAGCAGTGAGTCGGAGCAACTCGAGCAGTACTTC. Amino acid sequence: CASSESEQLEQYF.

The V call is TRBV11-3, the J call TRBJ2-5; 11 bases agree with TRBD1. J lost 2 bases, V lost 7 bases, and 6 bases had no gene match. The CDR3 spans 15 residues. From germline, CDR1 is SGHNT and CDR2 YENEEA. CDR3 protein: CASTRDRGRQETQYF. The DNA for the CDR3 is TGTGCCAGCACCCGGGACAGGGGGAGACAAGAGACCCAGTACTTC.

At least ten counts were recorded for this clonotype. This chain connects TRBV11-2 to TRBJ2-7, with D hard to call. The germline V gene encodes CDR1 SGHAT and CDR2 FQNNGV. Trimming took off 0 bases at V and 6 bases at J, with 12 bases between the two ends. The CDR3 is made up of 14 amino acids. CDR3 amino acids: CASSLDPAYGEQYF. CDR3 bases: TGTGCCAGCAGCTTAGATCCAGCGTACGGCGAGCAGTACTTC.

This clonotype appeared many times. The chain is built from TRBV2 and TRBJ1-5; possibly TRBD1 for D (5 bases). The germline CDR1 and CDR2 sequences are SNHLY and FYNNEI. There are 15 residues in the CDR3. V was cut by 6 bases and J by 5 bases, with 17 bases left in between. The CDR3 DNA sequence: TGTGCCAGCAGGGATCTCTCGGACACCTATCAGCCCCAGCATTTT. Translating gives CASRDLSDTYQPQHF. Filled out from reference TRBV2 and TRBJ1-5, the complete variable domain reads EPEVTQTPSHQVTQMGQEVILRCVPISNHLYFYWYRQILGQKVEFLVSFYNNEISEKSEIFDDQFSVERPDGSNFTLKIRSTKLEDSAMYFCASRDLSDTYQPQHFGDGTRLSIL.

This clonotype was counted at least ten times. CDR3 sequence (DNA): TGTGCCAGCAGCCTTGGGACAGGGTTTTCCTACGAGCAGTACTTC. It codes for CASSLGTGFSYEQYF. The chain is built from TRBV3-1 and TRBJ2-7; 9 positions match TRBD1. Germline-derived CDR1 and CDR2 are LGHDT and YNNKEL (reference sequence). The CDR3 covers 15 residues. V lost 4 bases to trimming and J lost 1 base; unmatched junction nucleotides: 5.

This clonotype was counted many times. The chain links TRBV27 to TRBJ2-3, with D possibly matching TRBD2 (5 bases). The CDR3 is 13 residues long. Germline assignment: CDR1 MNHEY and CDR2 SMNVEV (reference sequence). V was pared by 6 bases and J by 3 bases, with 10 bases between. CDR3 nucleotides: TGTGCCAGCAGCGGACTCCGTACAGATACGCAGTATTTT. This codes for CASSGLRTDTQYF.

The V and J genes are TRBV19 and TRBJ1-1, with unresolved D. The germline gives CDR1 LNHDA, CDR2 SQIVND (reference sequence). Trimming took 2 bases from V and 0 from J, leaving 13 bases between them. The CDR3 extends over 16 amino acids. The CDR3 bases are TGTGCCAGTAGTATAAATCTTGGGAAACTGAACACTGAAGCTTTCTTT. It specifies CASSINLGKLNTEAFF. Using reference TRBV19 and TRBJ1-1 for the parts outside the CDR3, the full variable domain is DGGITQSPKYLFRKEGQNVTLSCEQNLNHDAMYWYRQDPGQGLRLIYYSQIVNDFQKGDIAEGYSVSREKKESFPLTVTSAQKNPTAFYLCASSINLGKLNTEAFFGQGTRLTVV.

This clonotype was seen repeatedly, ten times or more. The chain has TRBV19 and TRBJ2-5, with D perhaps TRBD2 (5 bases). Trimming cost V 6 bases and J 0 bases, with 11 bases left between them. Germline CDR1 LNHDA, CDR2 SQIVND (reference sequence). The length of the CDR3 is 14 residues. CDR3 coding DNA: TGTGCCAGTAGCCCGGGAAACTACCAAGAGACCCAGTACTTC. Translating gives CASSPGNYQETQYF.

V and J are TRBV6-5 and TRBJ2-7, with a weak D call TRBD2 (6 bases). Trimming removed 4 bases from V and 3 bases from J, with 19 bases in between. The germline gives CDR1 MNHEY, CDR2 SVGAGI. This CDR3 is built from 16 residues. CDR3 sequence: CASSSPTSETDYEQYF. DNA of the CDR3: TGTGCCAGCAGTTCCCCGACTAGTGAAACTGACTACGAGCAGTACTTC.

This clonotype was seen repeatedly, ten times or more. The chain has TRBV19 and TRBJ1-3, with D uncertain. Germline CDR1 is LNHDA and CDR2 is SQIVND (reference sequence). The CDR3 has 13 residues. Trimming cost V 6 bases and J 0 bases, with 6 bases left between them. The CDR3 bases are TGTGCCAGTAGAATGAGCTCTGGAAACACCATATATTTT. This gives the protein CASRMSSGNTIYF.

This clonotype occurred many times. The chain employs TRBV14 and TRBJ1-2; TRBD1 matches at 8 bases. CDR1 SGHDN and CDR2 FVKESK come from the germline V gene. The CDR3 has 14 amino acids. With 4 bases clipped from V and 7 bases from J, the junction kept 8 bases outside the gene matches. Here the CDR3 reads CASSRYRGSGGYTF. CDR3 nucleotide sequence: TGTGCCAGCAGCCGCTACAGGGGGTCGGGTGGCTACACCTTC.

This clonotype has a count of ten or more. The rearrangement links TRBV20-1 to TRBJ1-6, with TRBD1 matching 7 bases. Trimming removed 0 bases from V and 6 bases from J; junction bases left unmatched: 8. Germline loops: CDR1 DFQATT, CDR2 SNEGSKA (reference sequence). The CDR3 is 16 amino acids. In DNA form, the CDR3 reads TGCAGTGCTAGAGATCTAGGGACAGTCTTTAATTCACCCCTCCACTTT. Encoded protein: CSARDLGTVFNSPLHF.

With regard to this clonotype: Being one base from a much bigger clone, this may be a read error. The genes are TRBV19 and TRBJ2-5; perhaps D is TRBD1 or TRBD2 (5 bases each). The germline CDR1 and CDR2 sequences are LNHDA and SQIVND (reference sequence). CDR3 length equals 15 residues. The CDR3 sequence: CASGISGAGRETQYF. CDR3 nucleotide sequence: TGTGCCAGTGGTATATCCGGGGCTGGCCGGGAGACCCAGTACTTC.

This clonotype appeared many times. This chain links TRBV6-2 or TRBV6-3 with TRBJ1-3; no firm D call. This CDR3 contains 16 residues. V was clipped by 2 bases and J by 0 bases, with 11 bases between them. Germline assignment: CDR1 MNHEY and CDR2 SVGEGT. CDR3 nucleotides: TGTGCCAGCAGTTACAAAGACGCCCGCTCTGGAAACACCATATATTTT. Protein product: CASSYKDARSGNTIYF.

In this sample, this clonotype turned up a few times. This chain joins TRBV5-1 and TRBJ2-2, with D unresolved. Looked up from germline, CDR1 is SGHRS and CDR2 is YFSETQ. The germline V and J ends were trimmed by 4 bases and 6 bases, with 13 bases remaining between them. The CDR3 consists of 14 residues. CDR3: CASSARQVSGELFF. The CDR3 region has the DNA TGCGCCAGCAGCGCTCGTCAGGTTTCCGGGGAGCTGTTTTTT.